This T cell receptor beta chain was profiled in a study of T cells in Graves' hyperthyroidism and ophthalmopathy. Germline V lookup: CDR1 GTSNPN, CDR2 SVGIG (reference sequence). Trimming stripped 4 bases from V and 4 bases from J, with 19 bases between. This CDR3 has 15 amino acids. Amplified TCR beta CDR3 regions came from RNA transcripts. TCR CDR3 underwent first-round RT-PCR with the HTBI primer set. A single record per CDR3 protein comes from TCRdb applying MiXCR to the multiplex PCR reads. The table shows about 400,000 distinct CDR3 sequences, with around 15% occurring only once. This clonotype was detected many times. Its target is unknown. General study points: Ophthalmopathy, as predicted by the model, came a median 6.5 months after the prediction. Ophthalmopathy and stable hyperthyroidism were separated by a 13 V-J model. Most thyroid clonotypes with frequency above 0.001 were detected in blood.

The sample taken for sequencing was blood. The chain has TRBV30 and TRBJ1-1; no firm D call. The TCR sequence derives from a young man with Graves' ophthalmopathy. The CDR3 sequence: CAWTDPAKEGTEAFF. The CDR3 DNA reads TGTGCCTGGACGGACCCTGCCAAGGAGGGCACTGAAGCTTTCTTT.